Presented here are 24 T cell receptor beta chains from one specimen sequenced in a study of cytomegalovirus exposure and HLA in healthy donors. Primers: 60 Vbeta forward and 13 Jbeta reverse. The protocol was immunoSEQ multiplex PCR, while the TCRdb copy is restricted to in-frame clones and leaves out a portion. This table holds around 92,000 clones, more than 75% found once. Input material: PBMCs. The receptors stem from a human donor in good health.

V is TRBV25-1 and J is TRBJ1-6; D may be TRBD1 (6 bases). The length of the CDR3 is 17 residues. The V gene lost 1 base and the J gene lost 7 bases, with 17 bases spanning the gap. Germline CDR1 reads MGHDK; CDR2 reads SYGVNS. The CDR3 bases are TGTGCCAGCAGTGAATCATCGGGGGGCGCGAGGAATTCACCCCTCCACTTT. Its protein is CASSESSGGARNSPLHF.

DNA of the CDR3: TGCGCCAGCAGCCAAGATCAGGGTAACTCTGGAAACACCATATATTTT. It yields the protein CASSQDQGNSGNTIYF. The chain carries TRBV4-1 and TRBJ1-3; perhaps TRBD1 as D (5 bases). V gave up 0 bases and J gave up 0 bases, with 9 bases separating them. Germline assignment: CDR1 MGHRA and CDR2 YSYEKL. The CDR3 extends over 16 amino acids.

The rearrangement links TRBV7-8 to TRBJ1-6, with D perhaps matching TRBD1 (5 bases). The CDR3 contains 16 residues. From germline, CDR1 is SGHVS and CDR2 FQNEAQ. V lost 3 bases, J lost 8 bases, and 17 bases lay in between. The CDR3 is CASSLNQQVLDSPLHF. The CDR3 DNA reads TGTGCCAGCAGCTTGAATCAACAGGTTTTAGATTCACCCCTCCACTTT.

This clone was detected only once. CDR3: CASSVGTDRSGELFF. The CDR3 DNA is TGTGCCAGCAGCGTAGGGACAGACCGGTCCGGGGAGCTGTTTTTT. The V call is TRBV5-6, the J call TRBJ2-2, with 7 bases matching TRBD1. The CDR3 contains 15 residues. J lost 6 bases, V lost 4 bases, and 9 bases had no gene match. Germline assignment: CDR1 SGHDT and CDR2 YYEEEE. The whole variable domain, remainder taken from reference TRBV5-6 and TRBJ2-2, is DAGVTQSPTHLIKTRGQQVTLRCSPKSGHDTVSWYQQALGQGPQFIFQYYEEEERQRGNFPDRFSGHQFPNYSSELNVNALLLGDSALYLCASSVGTDRSGELFFGEGSRLTVL.

This clone came up once. J is TRBJ2-1 and V is TRBV11-3, with TRBD1 matching 8 bases. The V gene end was trimmed by 3 bases and the J gene end by 5 bases; junction bases not matched to a gene: 9. The germline V gene encodes CDR1 SGHNT and CDR2 YENEEA. The CDR3 is 16 amino acids. CDR3 sequence reads: CASSLYTGTGNNEQFF. As DNA, the CDR3 is TGTGCCAGCAGCTTGTACACCGGGACAGGAAACAATGAGCAGTTCTTC.

This chain joins TRBV2 and TRBJ2-2, with TRBD1 identical over 7 bases. V was clipped by 7 bases and J by 1 base; unmatched bases: 9. The CDR3 consists of 16 residues. CDR1 and CDR2 (germline): SNHLY, FYNNEI. For the CDR3, the DNA is TGTGCCAGCAAATTTACGACAGGGTTGAACACCGGGGAGCTGTTTTTT. Translating it yields CASKFTTGLNTGELFF.

V is TRBV18 and J is TRBJ1-1; no reliable D call. V lost 5 bases and J 1 base, leaving 5 bases between the germline ends. Germline V gene data show CDR1 as KGHSH and CDR2 as LQKENI. The CDR3 is 12 residues long. CDR3 sequence reads: CASSFRNTEAFF. Written as DNA, the CDR3 is TGTGCCAGCTCATTCAGGAACACTGAAGCTTTCTTT.

The rearrangement links TRBV5-4 to TRBJ2-1; D is perhaps TRBD2 (5 bases). The CDR3 is made up of 16 amino acids. V gave up 7 bases and J gave up 0 bases, with 17 bases separating them. Germline CDR1 is SGHNT and CDR2 is YYREEE (reference sequence). In DNA, the CDR3 is TGTGCCAGCTACGAGGGCCTCCTGAGCTCCTACAATGAGCAGTTCTTC. It codes for CASYEGLLSSYNEQFF.

This chain connects TRBV15 to TRBJ1-5; 10 nucleotides line up with TRBD1. Germline CDR1 is LNHNV and CDR2 is YYDKDF (reference sequence). This CDR3 contains 20 residues. J gave up 2 bases and V 1 base, and 14 bases lay outside the gene matches. CDR3 in amino acids: CATSRVLSDRGRMGNQPQHF. The DNA for the CDR3 is TGTGCCACCAGCAGAGTCCTTTCAGACAGGGGGCGGATGGGCAATCAGCCCCAGCATTTT.

V and J are TRBV6-6 and TRBJ1-6, with D uncertain. V gave up 0 bases and J gave up 8 bases, with 11 bases separating them. In germline, CDR1 is MNHNY, CDR2 SVGAGI (reference sequence). The length of the CDR3 is 15 residues. CDR3 nucleotides: TGTGCCAGCAGTTACTCGAACAGTTTGGATTCACCCCTCCACTTT. Protein sequence: CASSYSNSLDSPLHF.

This clone has a single count. The chain uses TRBV5-4 and TRBJ2-7; TRBD1 aligns across 8 bases. This CDR3 comprises 14 residues. The V and J ends lost 5 bases and 4 bases, in that order; junction bases with no gene match: 8. CDR1 and CDR2 (germline): SGHNT, YYREEE (reference sequence). Here the CDR3 reads CASSIDRGAYEQYF. CDR3 bases: TGTGCCAGCAGTATTGACAGGGGTGCTTACGAGCAGTACTTC.

The chain carries TRBV16 and TRBJ1-5; tentatively, D is TRBD1 (5 bases). V was clipped by 0 bases and J by 10 bases, with 13 bases between them. The CDR3 has 14 amino acids. Germline V lookup: CDR1 KGHSY, CDR2 FQNENV. CDR3 DNA: TGTGCCAGCAGCCAATCCGAGACAGCCTTCCCCCAGCATTTT. Encoded protein: CASSQSETAFPQHF.

This clone was counted a single time. The chain employs TRBV19 and TRBJ2-7, with D possibly being TRBD2 (5 bases). CDR3 length: 12 residues. The V gene lost 3 bases and the J gene lost 7 bases, with 10 bases spanning the gap. The V gene's germline CDR1 is LNHDA and CDR2 SQIVND (reference sequence). In DNA, the CDR3 is TGTGCCAGTAGTATCGGGATCGGAGAGCAGTACTTC. Protein sequence: CASSIGIGEQYF.

This clone was seen a handful of times. The V gene is TRBV4-2, the J gene TRBJ1-1; 10 nucleotides match TRBD1. CDR1 LGHNA and CDR2 YNFKEQ come from the germline V gene. There are 14 residues in the CDR3. V shed 3 bases and J 6 bases; nucleotides not matched to a gene: 4. The CDR3 DNA reads as TGTGCCAGCAGCCAGCTAGGACAGGGGGCTGAAGCTTTCTTT. This sequence encodes CASSQLGQGAEAFF.

The gene calls are TRBV7-2 and TRBJ1-1; weak D call: TRBD1 (5 bases). Trimming pared 5 bases from V and 4 bases from J, leaving 14 bases between. Germline values: CDR1 SGHTA, CDR2 FQGNSA. The CDR3 is made up of 14 amino acids. For the CDR3, the DNA is TGTGCCAGCAGCCCCGTAACCGGGGGCACTGAAGCTTTCTTT. This sequence encodes CASSPVTGGTEAFF.

J is TRBJ1-2 and V is TRBV6-6; 9 nucleotides align to TRBD1. CDR3 length: 13 amino acids. Germline V lookup: CDR1 MNHNY, CDR2 SVGAGI (reference sequence). V gave up 5 bases and J gave up 8 bases; unmatched junction bases: 6. CDR3 region: CASSPGTGSGYTF. CDR3 coding DNA: TGTGCCAGCAGTCCCGGGACAGGGTCCGGCTACACCTTC.

The gene calls are TRBV10-3 and TRBJ2-7, with TRBD1 matching over 12 bases. The CDR3 totals 17 residues. Germline values: CDR1 ENHRY, CDR2 SYGVKD. V shed 6 bases, J shed 2 bases, and the junction held 11 bases outside the gene matches. The CDR3 here is CAISRDRGQVGAYEQYF. CDR3 sequence (DNA): TGTGCCATCAGCCGGGACAGGGGGCAGGTTGGGGCCTACGAGCAGTACTTC.

The sample holds a few counts of this clone. The V gene is TRBV29-1, the J gene TRBJ1-1; 9 bases are shared with TRBD1. There are 12 residues in the CDR3. Unmatched junction bases numbered 2, after V lost 7 bases and J lost 2 bases. Germline CDR1 SQVTM, CDR2 ANQGSEA. For the CDR3, the DNA is TGCAGCGGACAGGGGGGAAACACTGAAGCTTTCTTT. Amino acid sequence: CSGQGGNTEAFF.

This chain uses TRBV10-3 with TRBJ1-3; no reliable D call. Per the germline V gene, CDR1 is ENHRY and CDR2 is SYGVKD. Trimming took off 11 bases at V and 0 bases at J, with 14 bases between the two ends. The length of the CDR3 is 14 residues. CDR3 coding DNA: TGTGCCTCGGGGTCCCTATCCTCTGGAAACACCATATATTTT. Its protein is CASGSLSSGNTIYF.

V and J are TRBV9 and TRBJ1-3; tentative D call: TRBD1 (6 bases). This CDR3 region has 15 residues. Deletions cut 2 bases from V and 4 bases from J, with 13 bases between. Germline assignment: CDR1 SGDLS and CDR2 YYNGEE. For the CDR3, the DNA is TGTGCCAGCAGCGTTACAGGGTTCAAAGGAAACACCATATATTTT. This gives the protein CASSVTGFKGNTIYF.

This sequence joins TRBV5-1 and TRBJ2-1; 9 bases agree with TRBD2. Germline V gives CDR1 SGHRS, CDR2 YFSETQ. This CDR3 spans 14 amino acids. The trim removed 0 bases at V and 10 bases at J, leaving 5 bases unmatched. The CDR3 DNA is TGCGCCAGCAGCTTGGGACTAGCGGCCGACGAGCAGTTCTTC. Translating it yields CASSLGLAADEQFF. The whole variable domain, remainder taken from reference TRBV5-1 and TRBJ2-1, is KAGVTQTPRYLIKTRGQQVTLSCSPISGHRSVSWYQQTPGQGLQFLFEYFSETQRNKGNFPGRFSGRQFSNSRSEMNVSTLELGDSALYLCASSLGLAADEQFFGPGTRLTVL.

The table lists this clone with a count of one. The J gene is TRBJ2-2, the V gene TRBV11-3; TRBD1 matches 7 bases. V lost 4 bases to trimming and J lost 3 bases; unmatched junction nucleotides: 8. The germline CDR1 and CDR2 sequences are SGHNT and YENEEA. There are 16 residues in the CDR3. The CDR3: CASSSRQGSDTGELFF. The CDR3 bases are TGTGCCAGCAGCTCAAGACAGGGCTCGGACACCGGGGAGCTGTTTTTT. The complete variable domain, with remaining parts taken from reference TRBV11-3 and TRBJ2-2, reads EAGVVQSPRYKIIEKKQPVAFWCNPISGHNTLYWYLQNLGQGPELLIRYENEEAVDDSQLPKDRFSAERLKGVDSTLKIQPAELGDSAVYLCASSSRQGSDTGELFFGEGSRLTVL.

The rearrangement links TRBV6-4 to TRBJ2-3; 11 nucleotides align to TRBD1. Germline lookup yields CDR1 MRHNA and CDR2 SNTAGT. The V and J ends lost 7 bases and 4 bases, in that order; junction bases with no gene match: 10. The CDR3 has 16 residues. CDR3 sequence (DNA): TGTGCCAGCAACAAACACCCGGGACAGGGGGCAGATACGCAGTATTTT. Amino acids: CASNKHPGQGADTQYF.

This clone came up a few times. This chain joins TRBV6-1 and TRBJ2-7; the D gene is possibly TRBD2 (6 bases). Germline CDR1 and CDR2: MNHNS and SASEGT. This CDR3 has 15 residues. V was shortened by 6 bases and J by 3 bases, with 18 bases between the two germline ends. The CDR3 DNA reads TGTGCCAGCAGCGAAAGCCCTAGCGCCGGCTACGAGCAGTACTTC. The encoded protein is CASSESPSAGYEQYF.